The rows below give T cell receptor beta chains drawn from one sample of a study of human T cells and chemical hapten exposure. One entry per CDR3 protein results from TCRdb running MiXCR on the RACE reads. The data hold about 340,000 distinct CDR3 sequences, with under 8% observed a single time. The starting material was whole blood, obtained in connection with sensitization to the hapten diphenylcyclopropenone (DPC). The source is a woman aged 18 to 35 with alopecia areata. Some clones in this sample may be carry-over from other donors' samples. Both conserved end residues are part of each CDR3. The D gene is left open where the match is weak. For some rows the clone size is stated as once, few or many, or as a class when expanded; others skip it.

size	D	J	V	DNA	CDR3
few	TRBD1	TRBJ1-2	TRBV12-3/TRBV12-4	TGTGCCAGCAGTTTAACAGGGGTTGAGGACTATGGCTACACCTTC	CASSLTGVEDYGYTF
many	NA	TRBJ1-1	TRBV4-1	TGCGCCAGCAGCCAAGAAGCAGGTAACCCTGAAGCTTTCTTT	CASSQEAGNPEAFF
few	NA	TRBJ1-3	TRBV11-2	TGTGCCAGCAGCGTATGGACGGAGAGCTCTGGAAACACCATATATTTT	CASSVWTESSGNTIYF
many	TRBD1	TRBJ1-4	TRBV4-1	TGCGCCAGCAGCCAAGGGCAGGGGGCTGAAAAACTGTTTTTT	CASSQGQGAEKLFF
NA	NA	TRBJ2-3	TRBV12-5	TGTGCTAGTGGTTCCGGTAGAGATACGCAGTATTTT	CASGSGRDTQYF
few	NA	TRBJ1-5	TRBV4-1	TGCGCCAGCAGACCTGAGATAGGCAATCAGCCCCAGCATTTT	CASRPEIGNQPQHF
NA	NA	TRBJ2-1	TRBV27	TGTGCCAGCAGTTTATATAGTTCGGAAGTTTACAATGAGCAGTTCTTC	CASSLYSSEVYNEQFF
few	NA	TRBJ1-3	TRBV6-2/TRBV6-3	TGTGCCAGCAGTTACGGGGAGTTACTCTTCGGAAACACCATATATTTT	CASSYGELLFGNTIYF
NA	NA	TRBJ2-5	TRBV7-2	TGTGCCAGCAGCGCGGAGTCGGGCAACCCTAAAGAGACCCAGTACTTC	CASSAESGNPKETQYF
many	TRBD1	TRBJ2-7	TRBV5-1	TGCGCCAGCAGTTCGAGGCCGGGACAGGGTGCCCACGAGCAGTACTTC	CASSSRPGQGAHEQYF
NA	NA	TRBJ2-2	TRBV3-1	TGTGCCAGCAGCAGCTCTCGGAGGGGAACCGGGGAGCTGTTTTTT	CASSSSRRGTGELFF
few	NA	TRBJ1-2	TRBV7-2	TGTGCCAGCAGCTTAGTAGGGGGAGGTGGCTATGGCTACACCTTC	CASSLVGGGGYGYTF
few	TRBD1	TRBJ1-2	TRBV6-6	TGTGCCAGCTCGTCTTCGAGACAGGGTATGAGTGGCTACACCTTC	CASSSSRQGMSGYTF